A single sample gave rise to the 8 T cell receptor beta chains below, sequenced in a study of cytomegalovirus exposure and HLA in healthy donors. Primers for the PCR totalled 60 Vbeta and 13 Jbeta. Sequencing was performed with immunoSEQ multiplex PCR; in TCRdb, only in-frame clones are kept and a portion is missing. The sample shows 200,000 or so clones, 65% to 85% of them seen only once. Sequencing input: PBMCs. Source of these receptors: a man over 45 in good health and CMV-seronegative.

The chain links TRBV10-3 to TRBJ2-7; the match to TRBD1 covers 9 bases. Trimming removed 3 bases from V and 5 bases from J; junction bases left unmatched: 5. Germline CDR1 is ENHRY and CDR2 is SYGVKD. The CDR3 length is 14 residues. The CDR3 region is CAISDGDRVHEQYF. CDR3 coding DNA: TGTGCCATCAGTGACGGGGACAGGGTCCACGAGCAGTACTTC.

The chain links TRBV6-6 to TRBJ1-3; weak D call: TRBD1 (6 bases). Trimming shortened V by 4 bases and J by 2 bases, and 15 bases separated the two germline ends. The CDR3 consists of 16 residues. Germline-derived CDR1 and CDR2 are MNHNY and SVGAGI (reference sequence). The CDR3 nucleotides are TGTGCCAGCAGTTCCCTCTTAGGGGGGGCTGGAAACACCATATATTTT. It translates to CASSSLLGGAGNTIYF.

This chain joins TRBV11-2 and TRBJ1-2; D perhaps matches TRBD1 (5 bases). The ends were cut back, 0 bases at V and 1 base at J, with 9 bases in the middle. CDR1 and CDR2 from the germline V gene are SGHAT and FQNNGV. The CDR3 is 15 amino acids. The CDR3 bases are TGTGCCAGCAGCTTAGATTACAGGATTAACTATGGCTACACCTTC. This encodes CASSLDYRINYGYTF.

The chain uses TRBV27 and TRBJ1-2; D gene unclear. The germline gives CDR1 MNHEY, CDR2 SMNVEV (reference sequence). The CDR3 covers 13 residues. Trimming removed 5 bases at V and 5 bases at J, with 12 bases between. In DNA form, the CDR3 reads TGTGCCAGCAGTCTCTTCCCGGGGTATGGCTACACCTTC. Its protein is CASSLFPGYGYTF.

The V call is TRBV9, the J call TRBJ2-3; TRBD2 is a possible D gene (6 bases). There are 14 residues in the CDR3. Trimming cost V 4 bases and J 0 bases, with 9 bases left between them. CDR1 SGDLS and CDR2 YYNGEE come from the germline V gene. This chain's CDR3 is CASSIGTSTDTQYF. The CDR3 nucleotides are TGTGCCAGCAGCATCGGGACTAGCACAGATACGCAGTATTTT.

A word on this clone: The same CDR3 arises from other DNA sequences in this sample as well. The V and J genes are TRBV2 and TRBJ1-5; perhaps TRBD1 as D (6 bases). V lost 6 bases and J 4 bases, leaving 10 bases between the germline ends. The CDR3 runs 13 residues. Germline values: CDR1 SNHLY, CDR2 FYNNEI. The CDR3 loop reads CASSRGGNQPQHF. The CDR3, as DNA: TGTGCCAGCAGCAGGGGCGGGAATCAGCCCCAGCATTTT.

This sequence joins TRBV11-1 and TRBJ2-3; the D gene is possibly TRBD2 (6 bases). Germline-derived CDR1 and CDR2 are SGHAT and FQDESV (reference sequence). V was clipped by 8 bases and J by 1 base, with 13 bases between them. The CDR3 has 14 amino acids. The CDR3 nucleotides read TGTGCCAGCCGATCCCCGGGAGGCACAGATACGCAGTATTTT. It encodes CASRSPGGTDTQYF.

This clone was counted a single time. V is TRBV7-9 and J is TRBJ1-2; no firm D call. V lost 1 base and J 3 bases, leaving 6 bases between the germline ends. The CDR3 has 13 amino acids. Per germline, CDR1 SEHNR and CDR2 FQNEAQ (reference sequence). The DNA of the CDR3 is TGTGCCAGCAGCTTAGGCAGTTACTATGGCTACACCTTC. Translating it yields CASSLGSYYGYTF.